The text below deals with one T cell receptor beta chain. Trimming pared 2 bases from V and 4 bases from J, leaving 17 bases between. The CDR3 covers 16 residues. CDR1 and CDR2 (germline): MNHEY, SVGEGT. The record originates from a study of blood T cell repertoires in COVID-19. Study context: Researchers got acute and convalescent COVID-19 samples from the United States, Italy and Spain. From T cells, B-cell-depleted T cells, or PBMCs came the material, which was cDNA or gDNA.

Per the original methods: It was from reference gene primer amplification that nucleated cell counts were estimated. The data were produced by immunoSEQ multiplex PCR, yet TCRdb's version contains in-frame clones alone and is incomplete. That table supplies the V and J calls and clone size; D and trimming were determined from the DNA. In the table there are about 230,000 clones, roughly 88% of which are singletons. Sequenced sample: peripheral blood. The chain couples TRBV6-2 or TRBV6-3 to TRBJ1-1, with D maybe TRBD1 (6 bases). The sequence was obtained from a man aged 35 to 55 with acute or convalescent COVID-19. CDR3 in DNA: TGTGCCAGCAGTTACGGGGGTGAGGGGGACCGCACTGAAGCTTTCTTT. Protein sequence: CASSYGGEGDRTEAFF.